This TCR beta chain derives from a study of identical twins. TCRdb called the 5' RACE reads again in MiXCR, with one record for every CDR3 protein. The data hold roughly 220,000 distinct CDR3 sequences, with 5% to 7% observed a single time. These data are also associated with another study on T cells expressing NK-cell markers. From that report: Among the eight sequenced donors, seven tested HCMV-seropositive and one tested seronegative.

The receptor was derived from a woman between 18 and 29 years old in good health. Input material: CD8+ T cells sorted from blood.

This CDR3 is CSVEAYSTEGYVFF. As DNA, the CDR3 is TGCAGCGTTGAAGCCTACTCTACGGAGGGGTACGTTTTCTTC. This chain connects TRBV29-1 to TRBJ2-1, with a tentative D call TRBD2 (6 bases). Germline lookup yields CDR1 SQVTM and CDR2 ANQGSEA. Trimming took off 1 base at V and 16 bases at J, with 23 bases between the two ends. The CDR3 runs to 14 residues.